Given below is one T cell receptor (beta chain) in context. These data are taken from a study of blood T cell repertoires in COVID-19. In the study overall: The study drew acute and convalescent COVID-19 samples from the United States, Italy and Spain. In each case, the material was cDNA or gDNA derived from T cells, B-cell-depleted T cells, or PBMCs.

In the study's own analysis: Amplification of reference gene primers provided the estimated nucleated cell counts. Profiling relied on immunoSEQ multiplex PCR, and the TCRdb table lists in-frame clones only, not all of them. V, J and clone size are taken as reported in that table, and D and trimming were inferred from the DNA itself. The data show 45,000 or so clones, about 88% seen once. The CDR3 is 15 amino acids. Per germline, CDR1 MNHEY and CDR2 SVGAGI. V lost 7 bases, J lost 6 bases, and 7 bases stayed unmatched. This sequence joins TRBV6-5 and TRBJ2-1; 12 bases are shared with TRBD1. The sequence derives from a man aged 40-49 years with active COVID-19. Sequenced material: peripheral blood. The CDR3 region is CASKGTGGASNEQFF. CDR3 sequence (DNA): TGTGCCAGCAAAGGGACAGGGGGCGCAAGCAATGAGCAGTTCTTC.